This T cell receptor (beta chain) was retrieved from a study of shared clonotypes between healthy human individuals. Notes on the study in general: Sharing across a few donors was seen in about 5% of naive CD4 clonotypes. Generally, naive subsets came out with larger estimated richness than memory subsets. Clonotypes shared by all four donors outscored non-shared clonotypes in generation probability.

Concerning this clone: Its antigen is unknown.

Assay execution took place at the deep level. Assay: immunoSEQ multiplex PCR; the TCRdb copy retains only in-frame clones and omits some. In the table there are just over 2,000,000 clones, around 95% of which are singletons. The V end was cut by 4 bases, the J end by 5 bases, with 9 bases between. Looked up from germline, CDR1 is SGDLS and CDR2 is YYNGEE. This CDR3 is built from 12 residues. This receptor was obtained from a young man in good health. This rearrangement joins TRBV9 to TRBJ2-5, with unresolved D. The sequenced sample was naive CD4+ T cells sorted from blood. Subset reported: CD45RA+ positively selected. CDR3 sequence (DNA): TGTGCCAGCAGCCAAGAAGGGGAGACCCAGTACTTC. This codes for CASSQEGETQYF. The full variable domain, rest sourced from reference TRBV9 and TRBJ2-5, is DSGVTQTPKHLITATGQRVTLRCSPRSGDLSVYWYQQSLDQGLQFLIQYYNGEERAKGNILERFSAQQFPDLHSELNLSSLELGDSALYFCASSQEGETQYFGPGTRLLVL.